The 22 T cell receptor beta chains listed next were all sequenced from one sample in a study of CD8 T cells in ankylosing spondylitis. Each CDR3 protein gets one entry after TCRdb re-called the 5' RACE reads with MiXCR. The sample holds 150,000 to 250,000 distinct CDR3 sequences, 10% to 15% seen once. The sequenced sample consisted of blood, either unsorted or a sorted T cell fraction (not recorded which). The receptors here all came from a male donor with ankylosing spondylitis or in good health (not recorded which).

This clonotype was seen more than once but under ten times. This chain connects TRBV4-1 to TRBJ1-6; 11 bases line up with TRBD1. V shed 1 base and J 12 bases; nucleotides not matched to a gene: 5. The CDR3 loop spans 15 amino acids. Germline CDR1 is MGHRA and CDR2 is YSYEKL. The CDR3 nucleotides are TGCGCCAGCAGCCAAGGGACAGGGGGCAGGGGACCCCTCCACTTT. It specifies CASSQGTGGRGPLHF.

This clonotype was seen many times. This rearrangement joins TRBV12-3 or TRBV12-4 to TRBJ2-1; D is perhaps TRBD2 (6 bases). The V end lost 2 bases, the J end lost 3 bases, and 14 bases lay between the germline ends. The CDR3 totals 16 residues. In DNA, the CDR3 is TGTGCCAGCAGTTTATCGGGGGATCCCATCTACAATGAGCAGTTCTTC. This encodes CASSLSGDPIYNEQFF.

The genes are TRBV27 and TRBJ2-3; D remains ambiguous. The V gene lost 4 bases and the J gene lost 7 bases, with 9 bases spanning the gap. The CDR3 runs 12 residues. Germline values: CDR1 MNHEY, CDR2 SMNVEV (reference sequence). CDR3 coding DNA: TGTGCCAGCAGTTCAAGCTCATATACGCAGTATTTT. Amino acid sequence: CASSSSSYTQYF.

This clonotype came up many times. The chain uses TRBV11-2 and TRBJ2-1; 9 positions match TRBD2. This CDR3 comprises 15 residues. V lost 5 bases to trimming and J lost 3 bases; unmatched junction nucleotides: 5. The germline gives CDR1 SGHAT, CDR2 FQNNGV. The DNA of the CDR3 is TGTGCCAGCAGCACCTTAGCGGGGGTCTACAATGAGCAGTTCTTC. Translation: CASSTLAGVYNEQFF.

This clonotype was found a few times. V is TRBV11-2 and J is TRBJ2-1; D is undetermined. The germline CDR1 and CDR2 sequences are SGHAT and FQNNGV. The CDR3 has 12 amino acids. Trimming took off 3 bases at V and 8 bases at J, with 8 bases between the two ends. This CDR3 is CASSFAADEQFF. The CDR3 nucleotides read TGTGCCAGCAGCTTTGCTGCGGATGAGCAGTTCTTC.

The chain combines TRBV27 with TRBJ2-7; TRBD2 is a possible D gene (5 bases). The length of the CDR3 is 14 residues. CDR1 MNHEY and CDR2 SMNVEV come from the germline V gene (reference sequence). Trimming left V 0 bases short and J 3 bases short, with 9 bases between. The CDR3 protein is CASSLSAGDYEQYF. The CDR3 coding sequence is TGTGCCAGCAGTTTATCGGCCGGGGACTACGAGCAGTACTTC.

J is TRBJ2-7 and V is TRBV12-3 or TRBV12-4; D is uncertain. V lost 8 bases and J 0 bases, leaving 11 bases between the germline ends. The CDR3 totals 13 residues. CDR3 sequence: CASAAATSYEQYF. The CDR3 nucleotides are TGTGCCAGCGCGGCCGCCACCTCCTACGAGCAGTACTTC.

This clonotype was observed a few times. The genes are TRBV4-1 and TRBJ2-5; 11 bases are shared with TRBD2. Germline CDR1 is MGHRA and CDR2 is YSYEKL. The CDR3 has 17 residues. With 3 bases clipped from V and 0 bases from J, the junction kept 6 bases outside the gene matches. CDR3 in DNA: TGCGCCAGCAGCCACTCTCCTAGCGGGGGGAACCAAGAGACCCAGTACTTC. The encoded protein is CASSHSPSGGNQETQYF.

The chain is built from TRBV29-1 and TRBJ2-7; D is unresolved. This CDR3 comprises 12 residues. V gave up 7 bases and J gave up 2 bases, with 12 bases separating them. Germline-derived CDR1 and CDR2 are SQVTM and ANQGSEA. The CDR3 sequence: CSAYDGAYEQYF. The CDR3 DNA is TGCAGCGCCTACGACGGAGCCTACGAGCAGTACTTC.

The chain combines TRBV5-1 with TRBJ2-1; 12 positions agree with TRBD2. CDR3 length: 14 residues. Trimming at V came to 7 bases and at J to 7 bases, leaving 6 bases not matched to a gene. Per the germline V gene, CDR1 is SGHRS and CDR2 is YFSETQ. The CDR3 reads CASRDTSGRNEQFF. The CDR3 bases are TGCGCCAGCCGAGACACTAGCGGGAGGAATGAGCAGTTCTTC. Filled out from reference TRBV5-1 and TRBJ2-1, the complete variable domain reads KAGVTQTPRYLIKTRGQQVTLSCSPISGHRSVSWYQQTPGQGLQFLFEYFSETQRNKGNFPGRFSGRQFSNSRSEMNVSTLELGDSALYLCASRDTSGRNEQFFGPGTRLTVL.

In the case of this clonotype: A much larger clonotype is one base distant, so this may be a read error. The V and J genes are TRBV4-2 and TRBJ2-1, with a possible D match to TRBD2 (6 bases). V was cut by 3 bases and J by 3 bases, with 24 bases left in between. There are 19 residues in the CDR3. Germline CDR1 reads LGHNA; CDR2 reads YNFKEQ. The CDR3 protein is CASSHSARLAWGLYNEQFF. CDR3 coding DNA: TGTGCCAGCAGCCACTCGGCTAGGCTAGCGTGGGGCCTCTACAATGAGCAGTTCTTC.

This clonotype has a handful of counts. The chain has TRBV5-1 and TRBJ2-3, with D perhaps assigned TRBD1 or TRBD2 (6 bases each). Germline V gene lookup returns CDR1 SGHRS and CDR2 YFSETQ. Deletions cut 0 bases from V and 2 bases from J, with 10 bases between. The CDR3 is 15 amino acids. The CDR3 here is CASSLEGEATDTQYF. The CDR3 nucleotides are TGCGCCAGCAGCTTGGAGGGGGAGGCCACAGATACGCAGTATTTT.

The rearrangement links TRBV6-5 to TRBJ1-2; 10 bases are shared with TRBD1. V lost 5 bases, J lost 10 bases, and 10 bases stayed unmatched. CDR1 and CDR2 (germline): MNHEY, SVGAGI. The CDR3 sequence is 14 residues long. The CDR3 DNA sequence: TGTGCCAGCAGTCCACTCGGGACAGGGGCTACCTACACCTTC. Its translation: CASSPLGTGATYTF.

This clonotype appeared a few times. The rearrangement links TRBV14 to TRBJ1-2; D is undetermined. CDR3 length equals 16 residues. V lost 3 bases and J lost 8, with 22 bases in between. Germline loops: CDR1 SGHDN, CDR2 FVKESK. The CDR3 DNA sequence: TGTGCCAGCAGCCAGATTACCGGGCCTCATGCCGTCGGCTACACCTTC. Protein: CASSQITGPHAVGYTF.

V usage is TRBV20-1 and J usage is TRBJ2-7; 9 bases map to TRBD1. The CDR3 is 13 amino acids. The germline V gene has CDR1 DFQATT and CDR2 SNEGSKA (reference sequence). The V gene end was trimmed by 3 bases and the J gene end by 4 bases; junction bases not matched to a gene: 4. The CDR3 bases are TGCAGTGCTAGGGGGACAGGGTGGTACGAGCAGTACTTC. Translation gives CSARGTGWYEQYF.

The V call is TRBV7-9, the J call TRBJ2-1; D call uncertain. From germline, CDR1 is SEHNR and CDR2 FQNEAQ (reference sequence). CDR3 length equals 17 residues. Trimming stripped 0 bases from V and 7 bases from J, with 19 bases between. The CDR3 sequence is CASSLAAAPASLNEQFF. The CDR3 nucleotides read TGTGCCAGCAGCTTAGCGGCGGCACCAGCCTCCTTAAATGAGCAGTTCTTC.

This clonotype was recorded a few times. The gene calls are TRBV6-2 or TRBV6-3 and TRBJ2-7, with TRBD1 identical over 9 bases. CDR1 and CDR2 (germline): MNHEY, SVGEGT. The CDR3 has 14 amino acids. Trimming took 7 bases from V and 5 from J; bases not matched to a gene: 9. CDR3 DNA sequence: TGTGCCAGCACCCTAAGACAGGGGGTCAACGAGCAGTACTTC. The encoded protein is CASTLRQGVNEQYF.

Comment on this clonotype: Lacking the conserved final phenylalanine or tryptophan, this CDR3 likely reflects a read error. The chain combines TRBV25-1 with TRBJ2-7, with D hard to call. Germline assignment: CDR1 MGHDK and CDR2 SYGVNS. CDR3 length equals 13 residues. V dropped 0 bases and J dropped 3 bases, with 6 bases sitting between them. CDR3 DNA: TGTGCCAGCAGTGAATATGGGTTCTACGAGCAGTACTGC. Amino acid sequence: CASSEYGFYEQYC.

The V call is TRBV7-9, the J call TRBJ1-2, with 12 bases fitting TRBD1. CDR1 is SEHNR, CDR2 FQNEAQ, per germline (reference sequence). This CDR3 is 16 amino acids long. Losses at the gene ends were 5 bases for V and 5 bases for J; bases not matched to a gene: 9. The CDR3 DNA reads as TGTGCCAGCAGCAACGGGACAGGGGGCGAGCTATATGGCTACACCTTC. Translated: CASSNGTGGELYGYTF.

The CDR3 DNA follows: TGTGCCAGCAGCTTAGCCTTGACCGTGAACACTGAAGCTTTCTTT. Amino acid sequence: CASSLALTVNTEAFF. V is TRBV7-6 and J is TRBJ1-1; D is ambiguous. V dropped 0 bases and J dropped 0 bases, with 8 bases sitting between them. CDR3 length: 15 residues. Germline CDR1 is SGHVS and CDR2 is FNYEAQ. Combining the CDR3 with reference TRBV7-6 and TRBJ1-1 gives the whole variable domain GAGVSQSPRYKVTKRGQDVALRCDPISGHVSLYWYRQALGQGPEFLTYFNYEAQQDKSGLPNDRFSAERPEGSISTLTIQRTEQRDSAMYRCASSLALTVNTEAFFGQGTRLTVV.

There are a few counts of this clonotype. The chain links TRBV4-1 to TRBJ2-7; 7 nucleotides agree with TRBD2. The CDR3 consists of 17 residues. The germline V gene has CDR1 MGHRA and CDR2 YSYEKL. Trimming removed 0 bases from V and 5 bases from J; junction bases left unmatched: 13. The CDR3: CASSQDSRAGDFDEQYF. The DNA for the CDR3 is TGCGCCAGCAGCCAAGATTCCAGGGCGGGAGATTTCGACGAGCAGTACTTC.

CDR3 sequence reads: CASSEGRESYNEQFF. CDR3 DNA sequence: TGTGCCAGCAGTGAGGGGCGGGAGTCCTACAATGAGCAGTTCTTC. The rearrangement links TRBV2 to TRBJ2-1; 7 nucleotides match TRBD2. The CDR3 covers 15 residues. The junction had 3 bases not matched to a gene; V was cut back by 3 bases and J by 1 base. In germline, CDR1 is SNHLY, CDR2 FYNNEI.